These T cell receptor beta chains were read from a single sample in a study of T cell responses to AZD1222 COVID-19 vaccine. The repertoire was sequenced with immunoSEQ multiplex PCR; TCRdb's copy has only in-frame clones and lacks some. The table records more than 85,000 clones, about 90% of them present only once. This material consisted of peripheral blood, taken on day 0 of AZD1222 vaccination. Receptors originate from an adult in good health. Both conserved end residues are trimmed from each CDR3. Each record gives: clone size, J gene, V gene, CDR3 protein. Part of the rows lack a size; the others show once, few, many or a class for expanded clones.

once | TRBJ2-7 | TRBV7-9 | ASSLGQDFYEQY
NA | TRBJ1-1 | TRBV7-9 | ASSFQGDTEAF
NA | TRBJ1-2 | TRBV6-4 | ASSDSEQSGYT
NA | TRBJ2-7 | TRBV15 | ATSRGGGPSKEQY
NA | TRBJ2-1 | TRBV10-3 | AIGTSGGAVEQF
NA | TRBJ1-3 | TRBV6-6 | ASSTTSGGPGNTIY
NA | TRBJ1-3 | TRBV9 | ASSPSGNTIY
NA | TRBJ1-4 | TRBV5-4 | ASSRDRGTNEKLF
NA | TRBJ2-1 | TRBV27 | ASSLVERGEQF
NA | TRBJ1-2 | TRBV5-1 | ASSLTANYGYT
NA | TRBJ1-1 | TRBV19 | ASSSPRTGVNTEAF
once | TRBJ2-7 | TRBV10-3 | AIGGSGRAGNEQY
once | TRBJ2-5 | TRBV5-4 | ASSWDFQETQY
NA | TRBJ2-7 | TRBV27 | ASTAGTGALYEQY
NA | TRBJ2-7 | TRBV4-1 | ASSHEGLADYEQY
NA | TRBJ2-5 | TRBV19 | ASTPSGQGTQY
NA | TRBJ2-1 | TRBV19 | ASSVQPHSYNEQF
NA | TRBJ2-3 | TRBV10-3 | ASKGITTTDTQY
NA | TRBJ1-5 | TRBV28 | ASSLWEPQH
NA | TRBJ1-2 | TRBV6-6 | ASSRTGFGYT
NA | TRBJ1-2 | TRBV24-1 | ATSDLGSYT
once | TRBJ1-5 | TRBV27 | ASSLGTGGSQPQH
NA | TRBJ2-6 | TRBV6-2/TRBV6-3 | ASSPGAGANVLT
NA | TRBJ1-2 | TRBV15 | ATSRDRTGGAHGYT
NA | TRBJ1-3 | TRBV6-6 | ASSSNSLSGNTIY
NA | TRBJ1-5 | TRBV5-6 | ASSFRAANQPQH
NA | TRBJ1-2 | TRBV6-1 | ASSEGQRTLYGYT
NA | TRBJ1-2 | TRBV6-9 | ASSTEGYT
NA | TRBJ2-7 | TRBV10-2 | ASRGTIHYEQY
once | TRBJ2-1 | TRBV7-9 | ASSNAGGLYNEQF
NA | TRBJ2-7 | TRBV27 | ASSLSGLAGSPYEQY
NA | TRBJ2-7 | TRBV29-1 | SVSGREDRSSYEQY
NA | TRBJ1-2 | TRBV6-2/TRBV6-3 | ASSLQNRYGYT
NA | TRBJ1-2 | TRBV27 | ASSLRGGFDYGYT
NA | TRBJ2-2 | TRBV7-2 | ASSSPGTGGAGELF
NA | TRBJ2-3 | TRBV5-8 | ASSLVGRGGLTDTQY
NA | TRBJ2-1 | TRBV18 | ASSAITGTDEQF
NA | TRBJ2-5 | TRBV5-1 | ASSYDGGGQETQY
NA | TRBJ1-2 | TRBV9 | ASSVEGWGTVYGYT
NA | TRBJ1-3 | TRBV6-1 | ASSERLPVTSGNTIY
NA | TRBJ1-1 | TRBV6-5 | ASSSTGNTEAF
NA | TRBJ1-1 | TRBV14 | ASSLGLNTEAF
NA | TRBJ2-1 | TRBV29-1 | TFRLSGPYNEQF
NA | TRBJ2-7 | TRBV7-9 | ASSLAGREGYEQY
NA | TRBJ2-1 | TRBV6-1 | ASSDPPGDNEQF
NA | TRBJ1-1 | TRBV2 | ASSVGGWGTEAF
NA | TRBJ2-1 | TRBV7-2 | ASSLPGQNYNEQF
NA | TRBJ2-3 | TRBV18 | ASSPHKTDTQY
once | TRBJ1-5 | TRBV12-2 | ASRLAGTQPQH
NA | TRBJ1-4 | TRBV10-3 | AISETAPTNEKLF
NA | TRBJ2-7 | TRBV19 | ASSNAGTGGYEQY
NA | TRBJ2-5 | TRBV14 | ASSQGGRNDAQY
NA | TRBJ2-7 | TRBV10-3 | ASWGEVGEQY
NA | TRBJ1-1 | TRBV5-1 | ASSFQESTEAF
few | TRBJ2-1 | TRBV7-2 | ASSLARTGASNEQF
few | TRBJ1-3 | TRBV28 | ASRSQGAGGNTIY
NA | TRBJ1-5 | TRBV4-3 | ASSQEEGRQPQH
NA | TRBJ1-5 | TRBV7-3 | ASSSEGGQPQH